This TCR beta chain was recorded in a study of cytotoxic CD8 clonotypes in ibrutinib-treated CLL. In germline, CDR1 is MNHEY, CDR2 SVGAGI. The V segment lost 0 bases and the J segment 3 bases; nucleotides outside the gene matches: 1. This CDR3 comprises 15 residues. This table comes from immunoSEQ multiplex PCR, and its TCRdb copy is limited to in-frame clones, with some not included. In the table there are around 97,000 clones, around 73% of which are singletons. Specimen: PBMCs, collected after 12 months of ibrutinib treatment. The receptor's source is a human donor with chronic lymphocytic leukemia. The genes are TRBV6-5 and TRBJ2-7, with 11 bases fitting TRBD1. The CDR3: CASSYSGQGVYEQYF. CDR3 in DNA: TGTGCCAGCAGTTACTCGGGACAGGGGGTCTACGAGCAGTACTTC.